This T cell receptor beta chain is drawn from a study of immune cell composition in non-small cell lung cancer (dated by TCRdb to 2017 to 2019). Background for the entire study: Histologic subtype, mainly lung adenocarcinoma or squamous cell carcinoma, was assigned on the basis of H&E together with p63, CK5, Napsin A and TTF-1 immunohistochemistry. Using Adaptive Biotechnologies, the researchers ran TCR-beta sequencing on fewer than 35 paired NSCLC tumour and non-adjacent lung specimens, along with about two dozen tumour-only specimens. Supplementary cohort #1, approximately 11 lung adenocarcinoma cases, had paired tumour/lung TCR-beta sequencing and TIL populations generated to assess tumour reactivity. The subtype comparisons left out several tumour specimens with TCR-beta data because those specimens were rare histological subtypes.

A two-step multiplex PCR amplified TCR-beta CDR3 regions from genomic DNA, and the second step of the PCR added Illumina-compatible adaptors. TCR-beta immunosequencing was performed on an Illumina platform as a commercial immunoSEQ service. The authors processed their data as follows. Repertoires were summarised by productive clonality and by Top 10 Clones, defined as the percentage of T-cell templates derived from the ten most frequent sequences. Productive clonality ranged from 0 to 1, with 1 indicating a monoclonal population. Using log10 scatter plots, tumour-associated clones were identified as sequences that made up at least 0.1% of tumour T-cell templates yet were absent from the matched non-adjacent lung. Two-group comparisons used Student's t-tests, stages used ANOVA, and relationships used linear regression, analysed in GraphPad Prism7 and R. TCRdb took over this immuneACCESS table, retaining in-frame rearrangements with V and J assigned. Such tables are incomplete; in checked studies, under half of the missing clones stem from an unresolved V gene, and the remainder is unexplained. V, J and clone size are taken as reported in that table, and D and trimming were inferred from the DNA itself. This sample holds 2,400 or so clones; 73% were observed only once. The ten largest clones take up roughly 18% of the sample.

Points the paper makes about the study in general: No significant correlation was found between tumour TCR-beta clonality and smoking pack-years. In approximately 10 adenocarcinoma cases, a strong correlation was found between maximal tumour-associated clone frequency and TIL tumour reactivity, whereas no such correlation was found between overall clonality and TIL tumour reactivity. The reactivity cohort contained only ten to eleven cases, and the tumour-reactive clones were not shown to have sequences in common with the dominant in vivo tumour-associated clones. Nearly half of NSCLC cases had tumour-associated clones >0.5%, with approximately 76% of squamous carcinomas showing such clones compared with more than 25% of adenocarcinomas.

Turning to this clone: Its antigen has not been determined. Per-base quality was not reported, and no clone a single base away is much larger than it.

Inclusive of the bounding cysteine and phenylalanine, the CDR3 is 16 residues long. Solely the CDR3 DNA is kept, with 48 bases framed from the first base. The germline V gene specifies SGHTA as CDR1 and FQGNSA as CDR2. Trimming takes 3 bases off V and 3 bases off J; junction bases not matched to a gene: 4. Normal lung samples came from the same patient and were non-adjacent lung tissue collected as far from the tumour as possible, with a minimum distance of 3 cm. From frozen aliquots of unsorted single-cell suspensions, genomic DNA was isolated using the QIAamp DNA kit. Tissues were received within 2 hours of resection and were immediately processed into single-cell suspensions. Tissue was mechanically dissociated and enzymatically digested with DNase I, collagenase I and hyaluronidase for roughly 30 minutes at 37 °C, then filtered and RBC-lysed. The same sample was also studied in work on CD4 T cells in lung cancer. As the second study states: In the study, blood T cells of NSCLC patients were screened for responses to candidate mutation-encoded neoepitopes, and neoantigen-specific CD4+ T-cell clones and TCRs were isolated. Tumor and non-adjacent lung tissue were obtained from a few patients undergoing curative-intent resections for stage I-III non-small cell lung cancer. The resected patients had lung adenocarcinoma or squamous cell carcinoma, were aged 60 to 69 at blood donation, and mostly were former smokers. Treatments received by the patients before blood donation included platinum chemotherapy, and some patients received nivolumab or pembrolizumab. Some blood-derived responses might be explained by in vitro priming of naive T cells or cross-reactivity rather than by memory responses to the cancer. The frequency of neoantigen-specific clonotypes in tumor resections, non-adjacent lung and cultured T-cell products was followed using TCRB deep sequencing. The kit provider's software was used to analyze TCRB sequence data, and Fisher's exact test was applied to assess tumor enrichment of clonotype templates.

The TCR sequence derives from a human donor with non-small cell lung cancer. Recombination connected TRBV7-2 to TRBJ2-6, and 8 bases in between align with TRBD1. Sample: non-adjacent lung tissue. In nucleotides, the sequence is TGTGCCAGCAGCTTGGTACAGGGGGGTGGGGCCAACGTCCTGACTTTC. Translation gives CASSLVQGGGANVLTF. Supplemented by the reference TRBV7-2 and TRBJ2-6 proteins around the CDR3, the complete variable domain is GAGVSQSPSNKVTEKGKDVELRCDPISGHTALYWYRQSLGQGLEFLIYFQGNSAPDKSGLPSDRFSAERTGGSVSTLTIQRTQQEDSAVYLCASSLVQGGGANVLTFGAGSRLTVL.